These 27 T cell receptor beta chains were sequenced from one sample in a study of cytomegalovirus exposure and HLA in healthy donors. The PCR used 60 Vbeta and 13 Jbeta primers. The assay was immunoSEQ multiplex PCR, and TCRdb's table has in-frame clones only and misses some. The table has around 93,000 clones, approximately 60% seen once. The sequencing sample was made of PBMCs. The receptor set was obtained from a boy between 10 and 17 years old in good health and CMV-seropositive.

The V call is TRBV7-2, the J call TRBJ2-7, with D perhaps matching TRBD2 (7 bases). Trimming stripped 3 bases from V and 6 bases from J, with 18 bases between. CDR3 size: 15 residues. The germline gives CDR1 SGHTA, CDR2 FQGNSA. The CDR3 sequence: CASSFRGGWTSEQYF. The CDR3 DNA is TGTGCCAGCAGCTTCAGGGGAGGGTGGACCTCCGAGCAGTACTTC.

V is TRBV6-1 and J is TRBJ1-2; no reliable D call. The germline V gene has CDR1 MNHNS and CDR2 SASEGT. The CDR3 sequence is 16 residues long. Trimming left V 3 bases short and J 4 bases short, with 18 bases between. The DNA for the CDR3 is TGTGCCAGCAGTGACATGAATGTGTGGAGGTTCTATGGCTACACCTTC. Protein: CASSDMNVWRFYGYTF.

The chain combines TRBV25-1 with TRBJ2-7, with D perhaps matching TRBD1 (5 bases). Trimming left V 2 bases short and J 6 bases short, with 8 bases between. This CDR3 region has 12 residues. Germline values: CDR1 MGHDK, CDR2 SYGVNS. CDR3 amino acids: CASSEGAFEQYF. As DNA, the CDR3 is TGTGCCAGCAGTGAAGGGGCTTTCGAGCAGTACTTC.

In this sample, this clone turned up a few times. The V call is TRBV27, the J call TRBJ1-4; D perhaps matches TRBD1 (5 bases). V lost 0 bases, J lost 10 bases, and 18 bases lay in between. Germline loops: CDR1 MNHEY, CDR2 SMNVEV (reference sequence). The CDR3 is 16 residues long. CDR3 coding DNA: TGTGCCAGCAGTTTATCAGGGACTGGAGGGGCCAGAAAACTGTTTTTT. Translated: CASSLSGTGGARKLFF.

The chain has TRBV15 and TRBJ1-2; D is perhaps TRBD1 (5 bases). This CDR3 is built from 18 residues. The V end was cut by 1 base, the J end by 10 bases, with 28 bases between. CDR1 and CDR2 from the germline V gene are LNHNV and YYDKDF (reference sequence). This CDR3 reads CATSRGRPRLGGTMVYTF. In DNA form, the CDR3 reads TGTGCCACCAGCAGAGGCCGTCCTAGGTTGGGGGGAACTATGGTCTACACCTTC.

V usage is TRBV6-1 and J usage is TRBJ1-5; D gene ambiguous. Per the germline V gene, CDR1 is MNHNS and CDR2 is SASEGT. The CDR3 spans 17 residues. Trimming stripped 3 bases from V and 5 bases from J, with 20 bases between. CDR3 protein: CASSEIPGSHGYQPQHF. DNA for the CDR3: TGTGCCAGCAGTGAGATACCGGGGAGCCACGGCTATCAGCCCCAGCATTTT.

The chain is built from TRBV5-6 and TRBJ2-2; 12 nucleotides match TRBD1. This CDR3 is 19 amino acids long. CDR1 is SGHDT, CDR2 YYEEEE, per germline. The V segment lost 3 bases and the J segment 3 bases; nucleotides outside the gene matches: 12. This chain's CDR3 is CASSSITRDRGRYTGELFF. The CDR3 DNA reads TGTGCCAGCAGCTCTATAACCCGGGACAGGGGGCGCTACACCGGGGAGCTGTTTTTT.

This clone was counted a few times. V gene TRBV5-5 combines with J gene TRBJ1-3; D uncertain. The V gene's germline CDR1 is SGHKS and CDR2 YYEKEE (reference sequence). The CDR3 contains 13 residues. The V end was cut by 5 bases, the J end by 0 bases, with 6 bases between. This CDR3 reads CASSTDSGNTIYF. DNA of the CDR3: TGTGCCAGCAGTACAGACTCTGGAAACACCATATATTTT.

This clone was picked up a small number of times. The V gene is TRBV30, the J gene TRBJ1-3, with D uncertain. The CDR3 consists of 13 residues. Between the trimmed V and J ends, which lost 0 bases and 2 bases, there was a span of 5 bases. The germline V gene encodes CDR1 GTSNPN and CDR2 SVGIG (reference sequence). CDR3 loop: CAWSVLAGNTIYF. The CDR3 nucleotides read TGTGCCTGGAGTGTACTAGCTGGAAACACCATATATTTT.

This clone showed up just a few times. The chain employs TRBV5-4 and TRBJ2-7, with a weak D call TRBD2 (6 bases). Trimming pared 5 bases from V and 6 bases from J, leaving 15 bases between. Germline values: CDR1 SGHNT, CDR2 YYREEE (reference sequence). CDR3 length: 13 amino acids. CDR3 nucleotides: TGTGCCAGCAGAGACTCGGGGGTGAGCGAGCAGTACTTC. Protein sequence: CASRDSGVSEQYF.

In this sample, this clone turned up a few times. The chain has TRBV7-9 and TRBJ1-1; D not certain. Germline CDR1 is SEHNR and CDR2 is FQNEAQ (reference sequence). Trimming removed 3 bases at V and 1 base at J, with 9 bases between. The CDR3 sequence is 14 residues long. The CDR3 loop is CASSLEAQNTEAFF. DNA of the CDR3: TGTGCCAGCAGCTTGGAGGCGCAGAACACTGAAGCTTTCTTT.

The CDR3 nucleotides are TGTGCCACCAGCAGAGAAGATGGCGGGGGTGTCCGAGATACGCAGTATTTT. Its protein is CATSREDGGGVRDTQYF. The rearrangement links TRBV15 to TRBJ2-3; 7 bases map to TRBD2. From germline, CDR1 is LNHNV and CDR2 YYDKDF (reference sequence). This CDR3 contains 17 residues. Trimming removed 0 bases from V and 5 bases from J; junction bases left unmatched: 11.

In this sample, this clone turned up a few times. This sequence joins TRBV7-7 and TRBJ2-2; TRBD2 might be the D (6 bases). The CDR3 has 14 amino acids. With 4 bases removed from V and 7 bases from J, the gap between germline ends came to 13 bases. The germline gives CDR1 SSHAT, CDR2 FNYEAQ (reference sequence). CDR3 protein: CASSSRGGGGELFF. CDR3 DNA sequence: TGTGCCAGCAGCTCCCGTGGGGGAGGCGGGGAGCTGTTTTTT.

This sequence joins TRBV5-1 and TRBJ1-5; D ambiguous. CDR3 length equals 14 residues. Per germline, CDR1 SGHRS and CDR2 YFSETQ. Trimming shortened V by 4 bases and J by 6 bases, and 14 bases separated the two germline ends. In DNA, the CDR3 is TGCGCCAGCAGCCCAACGTCCGGGGTTCAGCCCCAGCATTTT. Protein: CASSPTSGVQPQHF.

The genes are TRBV7-9 and TRBJ1-2; D uncertain. Germline V gene sequence: CDR1 SEHNR, CDR2 FQNEAQ (reference sequence). Trimming took 5 bases from V and 4 from J, leaving 8 bases between them. The CDR3 contains 12 residues. CDR3 region: CASSRDAYGYTF. The DNA for the CDR3 is TGTGCCAGCAGCCGAGATGCCTATGGCTACACCTTC.

The chain recombines TRBV29-1 with TRBJ1-4, with D tentatively TRBD1 (5 bases). CDR3 length: 12 residues. Germline CDR1 SQVTM, CDR2 ANQGSEA. Trimming took 6 bases from V and 5 from J, leaving 10 bases between them. CDR3 in amino acids: CSVRQGNEKLFF. For the CDR3, the DNA is TGCAGCGTAAGGCAGGGAAATGAAAAACTGTTTTTT.

The chain joins TRBV5-1 to TRBJ2-7; D gene unclear. The CDR3 is made up of 15 amino acids. The germline CDR1 and CDR2 sequences are SGHRS and YFSETQ. V was cut by 0 bases and J by 4 bases, with 14 bases left in between. CDR3 region: CASSLVSDQFYEQYF. In nucleotides, the CDR3 is TGCGCCAGCAGCTTGGTGTCAGATCAGTTTTACGAGCAGTACTTC.

There are a few counts of this clone. The CDR3 loop reads CASSPRGRADNEQFF. DNA of the CDR3: TGTGCCAGCTCACCCCGGGGTAGAGCGGACAATGAGCAGTTCTTC. The chain carries TRBV18 and TRBJ2-1; D is possibly TRBD2 (5 bases). CDR3 size: 15 residues. From germline, CDR1 is KGHSH and CDR2 LQKENI. Deletions cut 3 bases from V and 5 bases from J, with 14 bases between.

This clone was observed a handful of times. The chain combines TRBV5-1 with TRBJ2-3, with TRBD2 matching 13 bases. After removal of 4 bases from V and 3 bases from J, the junction contained 5 bases not matched to a gene. Germline CDR1 reads SGHRS; CDR2 reads YFSETQ. The CDR3 is 16 residues long. The CDR3 loop is CASSPRTSGGTDTQYF. The DNA of the CDR3 is TGCGCCAGCAGCCCCAGGACTAGCGGGGGTACAGATACGCAGTATTTT. The full variable domain, in which reference TRBV5-1 and TRBJ2-3 provide the parts outside the CDR3, is KAGVTQTPRYLIKTRGQQVTLSCSPISGHRSVSWYQQTPGQGLQFLFEYFSETQRNKGNFPGRFSGRQFSNSRSEMNVSTLELGDSALYLCASSPRTSGGTDTQYFGPGTRLTVL.

The chain links TRBV9 to TRBJ1-2; 7 bases line up with TRBD1. The CDR3 has 15 residues. In germline, CDR1 is SGDLS, CDR2 YYNGEE. J lost 5 bases, V lost 0 bases, and 7 bases had no gene match. CDR3 region: CASSVDHGTAYGYTF. CDR3 DNA: TGTGCCAGCAGCGTAGACCACGGGACAGCGTATGGCTACACCTTC. The full variable domain, in which reference TRBV9 and TRBJ1-2 provide the parts outside the CDR3, is DSGVTQTPKHLITATGQRVTLRCSPRSGDLSVYWYQQSLDQGLQFLIQYYNGEERAKGNILERFSAQQFPDLHSELNLSSLELGDSALYFCASSVDHGTAYGYTFGSGTRLTVV.

V gene TRBV4-3 combines with J gene TRBJ2-5; 11 bases match TRBD1. Germline-derived CDR1 and CDR2 are LGHNA and YSLEER. CDR3 length: 17 amino acids. The ends lost 0 bases at V and 6 bases at J; junction bases unmatched: 9. CDR3 coding DNA: TGCGCCAGCAGCCAAGATCGGACGGGGACAGGGGGAAAGACCCAGTACTTC. Translated: CASSQDRTGTGGKTQYF.

This chain joins TRBV25-1 and TRBJ2-3; 10 bases line up with TRBD2. V lost 4 bases and J lost 3; bases outside the gene matches: 4. Per germline, CDR1 MGHDK and CDR2 SYGVNS. The CDR3 is 15 residues long. This CDR3 is CASSGAGGWTDTQYF. The CDR3 nucleotides are TGTGCCAGCAGTGGAGCGGGGGGGTGGACAGATACGCAGTATTTT.

The gene calls are TRBV5-4 and TRBJ2-5; D is unresolved. The V and J ends lost 2 bases and 1 base respectively, with 12 bases between them. The CDR3 covers 15 residues. In germline, CDR1 is SGHNT, CDR2 YYREEE (reference sequence). CDR3 nucleotide sequence: TGTGCCAGCAGCTTACGGCGGCAGATCCAAGAGACCCAGTACTTC. Translating gives CASSLRRQIQETQYF.

This clone was recorded only once. This chain joins TRBV30 and TRBJ2-2; D is perhaps TRBD1 (6 bases). Per the germline V gene, CDR1 is GTSNPN and CDR2 is SVGIG (reference sequence). Trimming removed 1 base from V and 6 bases from J, with 12 bases in between. The CDR3 length is 14 residues. CDR3 in DNA: TGTGCCTGGAGTGGGGGGCGTGGGGCCGGGGAGCTGTTTTTT. It yields the protein CAWSGGRGAGELFF.

This sequence joins TRBV2 and TRBJ1-4; 9 bases fit TRBD1. This CDR3 comprises 14 residues. Germline-derived CDR1 and CDR2 are SNHLY and FYNNEI. J was trimmed by 8 bases and V by 7 bases; bases with no gene match: 8. The CDR3 nucleotides are TGTGCCAGCACCAGAACAGGGGGCGAGGAAAAACTGTTTTTT. Translated: CASTRTGGEEKLFF.

V and J are TRBV6-1 and TRBJ1-2; 7 nucleotides align to TRBD1. CDR1 is MNHNS and CDR2 is SASEGT in the germline V gene. The CDR3 runs 17 residues. J lost 7 bases, V lost 2 bases, and 16 bases had no gene match. The CDR3 DNA reads as TGTGCCAGCAGTGAAATTGGCCCCGACAGGGTGGGGTTTGGCTACACCTTC. Protein: CASSEIGPDRVGFGYTF.

The V gene is TRBV29-1, the J gene TRBJ2-2; D gene uncertain. In germline, CDR1 is SQVTM, CDR2 ANQGSEA. Trimming removed 4 bases at V and 4 bases at J, with 4 bases between. The CDR3 is 11 residues long. The CDR3 DNA reads TGCAGCGTTGTCAGCACCGGGGAGCTGTTTTTT. Its protein is CSVVSTGELFF.